These T cell receptor beta chains were read from a single sample in a study of blood T cell repertoires in COVID-19. Sequencing used immunoSEQ multiplex PCR; TCRdb keeps in-frame clones, though not all of them. The top ten clones hold about 4% of a sample with 300,000 or so clones, about nine tenths of them seen once. The sequenced material came from peripheral blood. These receptors all stem from a woman between 40 and 55 years old with acute or convalescent COVID-19. CDR3s include the opening cysteine and the closing phenylalanine or tryptophan. Each record gives: J gene, D gene, clone size, V gene, CDR3 DNA, CDR3 protein. A D gene is named only where the DNA matches it firmly. Clone size is stated in some rows and not others, as once, few, many or a class when expanded.

J: TRBJ2-6; D: TRBD1; size: -; V: TRBV30; DNA: TGTGCCTGGAGTGTCTGGGATTCAGGGACAGGAATATCTGGGGCCAACGTCCTGACTTTC; CDR3: CAWSVWDSGTGISGANVLTF
J: TRBJ1-5; D: -; size: few; V: TRBV6-6; DNA: TGTGCCAGCAGTCGCCCGACCGGGGATCAGCCCCAGCATTTT; CDR3: CASSRPTGDQPQHF
J: TRBJ1-6; D: -; size: once; V: TRBV12-5; DNA: TGTGCTAGTGGTTTGGTAGTCCCACCGGCCAGAGGTTCACCCCTCCACTTT; CDR3: CASGLVVPPARGSPLHF
J: TRBJ2-2; D: TRBD2; size: -; V: TRBV27; DNA: TGTGCCAGCAGCCATTCCCCGGGGGGGGGCGGGGAGCTGTTTTTT; CDR3: CASSHSPGGGGELFF
J: TRBJ2-5; D: -; size: -; V: TRBV12-5; DNA: TGTGCTAGTGGTTCATTTCAGGGGGGACGGGAGACCCAGTACTTC; CDR3: CASGSFQGGRETQYF
J: TRBJ1-4; D: -; size: -; V: TRBV18; DNA: TGTGCCAGCTCACCACGCGACAGCTATGAAAAACTGTTTTTT; CDR3: CASSPRDSYEKLFF
J: TRBJ1-4; D: -; size: once; V: TRBV3-1/TRBV3-2; DNA: TGTGCCAGCAGCCTCAGAGAAGGGGTAACTCGAAAGGGGGTGTTTTTT; CDR3: CASSLREGVTRKGVFF
J: TRBJ2-1; D: -; size: -; V: TRBV27; DNA: TGTGCCAGCAGAAGGCGCGGCTACAATGAGCAGTTCTTC; CDR3: CASRRRGYNEQFF
J: TRBJ1-2; D: -; size: few; V: TRBV3-1/TRBV3-2; DNA: TGTGCCAGCAGCCAAGAAGTGCCCTCAGGCCGTGGCTACACCTTC; CDR3: CASSQEVPSGRGYTF
J: TRBJ1-1; D: -; size: -; V: TRBV2; DNA: TGTGCCAGCACCTACTGGCCCGCAGGGGATACTGAAGCTTTCTTT; CDR3: CASTYWPAGDTEAFF
J: TRBJ1-5; D: TRBD1; size: -; V: TRBV6-5; DNA: TGTGCCAGCAGTTACTCTGGACAGGCAAATCAGCCCCAGCATTTT; CDR3: CASSYSGQANQPQHF
J: TRBJ2-6; D: -; size: -; V: TRBV13; DNA: TGTGCCAGCAGTCCCCGCCGGTCGGGGGCCAACGTCCTGACTTTC; CDR3: CASSPRRSGANVLTF
J: TRBJ1-3; D: TRBD1; size: -; V: TRBV18; DNA: TGTGCCAGCTCACTCACAGGGGTTGGAAACACCATATATTTT; CDR3: CASSLTGVGNTIYF
J: TRBJ2-3; D: TRBD1; size: -; V: TRBV7-3; DNA: TGTGCCAGCAGCTTATCCCCAAATGTATATGAACCACGACAGGGTCCAGATACGCAGTATTTT; CDR3: CASSLSPNVYEPRQGPDTQYF
J: TRBJ1-3; D: -; size: -; V: TRBV6-2/TRBV6-3; DNA: TGTGCCAGCAGCTTGAGGGGGACATCTGGAAACACCATATATTTT; CDR3: CASSLRGTSGNTIYF